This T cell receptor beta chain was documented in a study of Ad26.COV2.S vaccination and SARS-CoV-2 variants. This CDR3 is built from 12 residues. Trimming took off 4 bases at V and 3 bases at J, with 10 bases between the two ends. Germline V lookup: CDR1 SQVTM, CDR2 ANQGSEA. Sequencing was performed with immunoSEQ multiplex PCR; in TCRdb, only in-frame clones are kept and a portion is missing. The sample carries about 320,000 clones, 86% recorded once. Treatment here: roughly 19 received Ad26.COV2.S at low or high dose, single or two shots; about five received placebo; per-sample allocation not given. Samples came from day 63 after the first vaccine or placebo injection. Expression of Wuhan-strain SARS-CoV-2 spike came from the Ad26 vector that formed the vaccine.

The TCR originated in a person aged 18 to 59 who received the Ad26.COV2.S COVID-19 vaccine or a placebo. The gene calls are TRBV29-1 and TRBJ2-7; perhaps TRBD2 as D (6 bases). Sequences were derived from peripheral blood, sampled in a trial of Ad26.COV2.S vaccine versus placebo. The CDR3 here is CSVVRGGYEQYF. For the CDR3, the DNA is TGCAGCGTTGTTCGGGGAGGCTACGAGCAGTACTTC.